This T cell receptor beta chain was profiled in a study of metastatic and nonmetastatic thyroid tumors. Study-level background: From malignant and benign thyroid patients, repertoires in blood and in tumor or nodule tissue were compared. Study-wide findings and caveats: In blood and tumor, TCR beta diversity was reportedly significantly higher in malignant thyroid tumors than in benign nodules.

No treatment had been given to any patient before thyroid surgery. With MiXCR, TCRdb called clones anew from the PCR reads. This table has fewer than 35,000 clones, 10% to 11% appearing once. This clone was detected many times. Its cognate antigen is unknown. Sequencing input: blood. This sequence originates from a female donor with papillary thyroid cancer or a benign thyroid nodule (not recorded which). Some clones in this sample may be carry-over from other donors' samples.

For the CDR3, the DNA is TGTGCCAGCAGCTTCGGGGCAGAGACCCAGTACTTC. It translates to CASSFGAETQYF. The rearrangement links TRBV11-3 to TRBJ2-5; D might be TRBD1 or TRBD2, each matching 5 bases. CDR1 and CDR2 from the germline V gene are SGHNT and YENEEA. The ends were cut back, 3 bases at V and 4 bases at J, with 6 bases in the middle. The CDR3 is 12 residues long.